The rows below give T cell receptor beta chains drawn from one sample of a study of T cells after yellow fever vaccination. A single record per CDR3 protein comes from TCRdb applying MiXCR to the 5' RACE reads. This repertoire shows more than 300,000 distinct CDR3 sequences, approximately 11% found once; its top ten account for about 3.3%. The sample consisted of CD4+ T cells sorted from PBMCs, taken 45 days after the yellow fever booster vaccination. Source of these receptors: a man younger than 35 who received the YFV17D yellow fever vaccine. CDR3s include the opening cysteine and the closing phenylalanine or tryptophan. The order of the fields is D gene, clone size, V gene, J gene, CDR3 DNA, CDR3 protein. D genes are given only for firm matches. Some rows mark clone size as missing; the rest say once, few, many or name a class of expanded clone.

.	many	TRBV28	TRBJ1-2	TGTGCCACTGAGCGGACAGACTATGGCTACACCTTC	CATERTDYGYTF
TRBD1	few	TRBV7-2	TRBJ1-2	TGTGCCAGCAGCTTAGGGGGGCCGGGACAGGACTATGGCTACACCTTC	CASSLGGPGQDYGYTF
TRBD2	many	TRBV4-2	TRBJ2-3	TGTGCCAGCAGCGGATCAGCGGGGGGGCCAGATACGCAGTATTTT	CASSGSAGGPDTQYF
TRBD1	.	TRBV5-1	TRBJ1-1	TGCGCCAGCAGCTCCCGGACGACAGGGGGTTTCACTGAAGCTTTCTTT	CASSSRTTGGFTEAFF
.	few	TRBV28	TRBJ2-4	TGTGCCAGCAGCCTCCCACTCTCGTTAGCCAAAAACATTCAGTACTTC	CASSLPLSLAKNIQYF
.	.	TRBV7-3	TRBJ2-4	TGTGCCAGCAGCCAATCTTTTGGAGGGTTGGACATTCAGTACTTC	CASSQSFGGLDIQYF
.	.	TRBV6-2/TRBV6-3	TRBJ2-2	TGTGCCAGCAGTTTTGGGGCCGGGGAGCTGTTTTTT	CASSFGAGELFF
.	few	TRBV24-1	TRBJ2-5	TGTGCCACCAGTGATTCCTATGCGGGAGAGACCCAGTACTTC	CATSDSYAGETQYF
TRBD2	.	TRBV6-2/TRBV6-3	TRBJ2-5	TGTGCCAGCAGTTCTAGCGGGGGACAAGAGACCCAGTACTTC	CASSSSGGQETQYF
.	few	TRBV29-1	TRBJ2-1	TGCAGCGTCTCCCCTGTCGGTGAGCAGTTCTTC	CSVSPVGEQFF
.	.	TRBV30	TRBJ2-2	TGTGCCTGGAAAGGAGGGGCGAACACCGGGGAGCTGTTTTTT	CAWKGGANTGELFF
.	.	TRBV7-9	TRBJ2-7	TGTGCCAGCAGCTTGGAGGGTAAGCAGTACTTC	CASSLEGKQYF
.	few	TRBV6-2/TRBV6-3	TRBJ1-1	TGTGCCAGCAGTAAGAGCTCCACTGAAGCTTTCTTT	CASSKSSTEAFF
.	.	TRBV21-1	TRBJ1-5	TGTGCCAGCAGCAAAGAAGGGGCAGGCGAATTGGGGGTCAATCAGCCCCAGCATTTT	CASSKEGAGELGVNQPQHF
.	.	TRBV12-3/TRBV12-4	TRBJ2-7	TGTGCCAGCAGTTCCGCCGGGACTGTCTACGAGCAGTACTTC	CASSSAGTVYEQYF
.	.	TRBV25-1	TRBJ1-1	TGTGCCAGCAGGAGGGGAGGCGGCACTGAAGCTTTCTTT	CASRRGGGTEAFF